These 12 T cell receptor delta chains originate from one sample sequenced in a study of gamma-delta T cells after stem cell transplantation. TCRdb applied CATT to the RT-PCR reads for clone calling. The sample shows over a thousand delta-chain clones, 7.5% to 8.5% of them seen only once. Source material: gamma-delta T cells. The source is a human donor. It is not recorded whose cells these are; they may come from a transplant donor.

As to this clone: Since a far larger clone is one base different, this is likely a read error. Other DNA sequences of this sample code for an identical CDR3. The V call is TRDV2, the J call TRDJ1, with 12 bases identical to TRDD3. CDR1 and CDR2 from the germline V gene are GEAIGNYY and EKD. The CDR3 is 20 residues long. For the CDR3, the DNA is TGTGCCTGTGACACCGTTCTACTGGGGGATACACAGACGTACACCGATACACTCATCTTT. As protein: CACDTVLLGDTQTYTDTLIF.

This clone is labeled large. V gene TRDV2 combines with J gene TRDJ1, with 7 bases that match TRDD3. Germline trimming cut 3 bases from V and 0 bases from J; bases unmatched to any gene: 6. Germline loops: CDR1 GEAIGNYY, CDR2 EKD. The CDR3 extends over 15 amino acids. The DNA for the CDR3 is TGTGCCTGTGACTCGTTGGGGGAGTACACCGATAAACTCATCTTT. Residues: CACDSLGEYTDKLIF.

On this clone: The amino acid sequence in TCRdb belongs to a much larger clone and departs from this DNA's translation at residue 5, likely a sequencing read error; the sequence shown is translated from the DNA. The genes are TRDV2 and TRDJ1, with 11 nucleotides matching TRDD3. The germline V gene has CDR1 GEAIGNYY and CDR2 EKD. The CDR3 contains 19 residues. V was pared by 3 bases and J by 2 bases, with 16 bases of the junction left unmatched. The CDR3 sequence: CACDALLGDRSRGTDKLIF. The DNA for the CDR3 is TGTGCCTGTGACGCCTTACTGGGGGATAGATCCCGTGGGACCGATAAACTCATCTTT.

To note about this clone: Given a far larger clone just one base away, this is likely a sequencing read error. The rearrangement uses TRDV2 and TRDJ1; TRDD3 might be the D (5 bases). The CDR3 sequence is 20 residues long. Deletions cut 3 bases from V and 0 bases from J, with 28 bases between. Germline CDR1 is GEAIGNYY and CDR2 is EKD. This CDR3 is CACDSIASGDTVPYTDKLIF. The CDR3 nucleotides are TGTGCCTGTGACTCCATTGCGTCTGGCGATACAGTCCCCTACACCGATAAACTCATCTTT.

The chain uses TRDV2 and TRDJ1, with 9 positions matching TRDD3. CDR3 length: 15 residues. Germline V gene data show CDR1 as GEAIGNYY and CDR2 as EKD. V trimming: 3 bases; J trimming: 7 bases; junction bases outside the gene matches: 11. DNA for the CDR3: TGTGCCTGTGACTTAGTACTGGGGGAACCCCCTAAACTCATCTTT. Protein product: CACDLVLGEPPKLIF.

This clone appeared a few times. V gene TRDV2 combines with J gene TRDJ1; TRDD3 matches at 8 bases. Looked up from germline, CDR1 is GEAIGNYY and CDR2 is EKD. The CDR3 runs 16 residues. Losses at the gene ends were 2 bases for V and 0 bases for J; bases not matched to a gene: 7. As DNA, the CDR3 is TGTGCCTGTGACAAACTGGGGGCTCAGTACACCGATAAACTCATCTTT. Its protein is CACDKLGAQYTDKLIF.

Concerning this clone itself: It is likely a read error: a sequence one base away is far more abundant. The chain combines TRDV2 with TRDJ1; the D gene could be TRDD2 or TRDD3 (6 bases each). Germline V gene lookup returns CDR1 GEAIGNYY and CDR2 EKD. This CDR3 spans 17 amino acids. V was clipped by 2 bases and J by 0 bases, with 18 bases between them. CDR3 amino acids: CACDNLLGPSNTDKLIF. The CDR3 region has the DNA TGTGCCTGTGACAACCTACTGGGTCCTTCCAACACCGATAAACTCATCTTT.

On this clone itself: TCRdb's protein for this DNA is that of a much larger clone and differs from the translation at residue 6, likely a read error; the protein shown is the DNA translation. The rearrangement uses TRDV2 and TRDJ1, with a weak D call TRDD3 (5 bases). V lost 1 base to trimming and J lost 1 base, with 15 bases between them. The CDR3 is 16 amino acids. Per the germline V gene, CDR1 is GEAIGNYY and CDR2 is EKD. CDR3 sequence reads: CACDTPGGEPTDKLIF. The CDR3 bases are TGTGCCTGTGACACTCCTGGAGGGGAGCCCACCGATAAACTCATCTTT.

This clone was observed a few times. Only one base separates this from a far larger clonotype, so it likely reflects a read error. The chain links TRDV2 to TRDJ1; D is uncertain. This CDR3 contains 14 residues. The germline V and J ends were trimmed by 5 bases and 4 bases, with 16 bases remaining between them. CDR1 is GEAIGNYY, CDR2 EKD, per germline. This CDR3 reads CACGSLVLGDKLIF. The DNA for the CDR3 is TGTGCCTGTGGCTCATTAGTCTTAGGCGATAAACTCATCTTT.

This clone is large within its sample. This same CDR3 is encoded by further DNA sequences in the sample. The CDR3 bases are TGTGCCTGTGACACCGCAGCTAGGGGACCCCTTATCACCGATAAACTCATCTTT. It encodes CACDTAARGPLITDKLIF. The chain is built from TRDV2 and TRDJ1; a possible D gene is TRDD3 (5 bases). Trimming stripped 0 bases from V and 1 base from J, with 20 bases between. The germline V gene encodes CDR1 GEAIGNYY and CDR2 EKD. The CDR3 runs 18 residues.

In its sample, this clone is medium-sized. The rearrangement links TRDV2 to TRDJ1; 10 bases match TRDD3. The CDR3 has 19 amino acids. V gave up 0 bases and J gave up 3 bases; unmatched junction bases: 15. Germline V gene data show CDR1 as GEAIGNYY and CDR2 as EKD. CDR3 residues: CACDTVGRLGDRKADKLIF. CDR3 DNA: TGTGCCTGTGACACCGTCGGTAGACTGGGGGATCGAAAGGCCGATAAACTCATCTTT.

About this clone: A far larger clone lies a single base away; this is likely a read error. This same CDR3 is encoded by further DNA sequences in the sample. The chain employs TRDV2 and TRDJ1; 11 bases agree with TRDD3. The CDR3 extends over 20 amino acids. Germline-derived CDR1 and CDR2 are GEAIGNYY and EKD. CDR3 coding DNA: TGTGCCTGTGACACCGTTCCGGTGGGGGATACGCATCTGTACACCGATAAACTCATCTTC. Protein sequence: CACDTVPVGDTHLYTDKLIF.